The following is a T cell receptor (beta chain) sequence with its context. How the authors handled the data: Researchers report that nucleated cell counts were estimated from reference gene primer amplification. Method: immunoSEQ multiplex PCR; TCRdb's copy keeps in-frame clones and lacks some. V, J and clone size are those of that table, while D and trimming were read from the DNA. The sample yields approximately 240,000 clones, around 90% seen once. The data originate from a study of blood T cell repertoires in COVID-19. As for the study in general: COVID-19 samples, acute and convalescent, were from the United States, Italy and Spain. PBMCs, B-cell-depleted T cells, or T cells were the source of the cDNA or gDNA that made up the material.

The participants were between about 18 and 90 years old and came from under 25 US areas. This TCR derives from a woman aged 25 to 45 with acute COVID-19. Input material: PBMCs or T cells enriched from blood (not recorded which).

The CDR3 DNA reads as TGTGCCAGCAGCTTAGGCCTAGCGGGAGGAACAGATACGCAGTATTTT. The encoded protein is CASSLGLAGGTDTQYF. The chain couples TRBV7-9 to TRBJ2-3; TRBD2 matches at 11 bases. V was pared by 1 base and J by 3 bases, with 3 bases of the junction left unmatched. This CDR3 is 16 amino acids long. CDR1 is SEHNR, CDR2 FQNEAQ, per germline (reference sequence).